This passage covers 7 T cell receptor beta chains from one sample sequenced in a study of T cell clonality in common variable immunodeficiency. The study, taken as a whole, reports: In common variable immunodeficiency, TCR beta chains reportedly carried fewer deletions and N-nucleotide insertions.

Assay used: immunoSEQ multiplex PCR; TCRdb lists only in-frame clones, some missing. The sample is made up of around 20,000 clones, none counted only once. These receptors' targets are unknown. Sequencing used peripheral blood mononuclear cells. The receptors shown here come from a human donor with common variable immunodeficiency.

This clone has ten or more counts. The CDR3 end lies 3 residues beyond the end of the read and is filled in from the germline J gene. V gene TRBV29-1 combines with J gene TRBJ2-5, with a weak D call TRBD1 (5 bases). CDR1 and CDR2 (germline): SQVTM, ANQGSEA. The CDR3 is 12 amino acids. The V end was cut by 4 bases, the J end by 4 bases, with 10 bases between. The DNA read from the CDR3 is TGCAGCGTTGGGCAGGGTCCAGAGACC. As protein: CSVGQGPET. The whole CDR3 region reads CSVGQGPETQYF.

This clone was counted ten times or more. The missing CDR3 end, 3 residues past where the read stops, is filled in from the germline J gene. The V gene is TRBV6-1, the J gene TRBJ2-7, with a tentative D call TRBD1 (6 bases). CDR1 is MNHNS, CDR2 SASEGT, per germline. Trimming left V 3 bases short and J 6 bases short, with 18 bases between. The CDR3 contains 15 residues. The sequenced part of the CDR3 DNA is TGTGCCAGCAGTGATCCCCACAGGGTTGGGTCCGAG. It is translated as CASSDPHRVGSE. The whole CDR3 protein reads CASSDPHRVGSEQYF.

This clone was seen repeatedly, ten times or more. The CDR3 end lies 3 residues beyond the end of the read and is filled in from the germline J gene. The chain recombines TRBV14 with TRBJ1-1; 12 bases agree with TRBD1. Trimming took 2 bases from V and 4 from J; bases not matched to a gene: 8. Germline assignment: CDR1 SGHDN and CDR2 FVKESK. The CDR3 totals 17 residues. The sequenced CDR3 bases are TGTGCCAGCAGCCAAATAGGGACAGGGGGCGCGGGCACTGAA. It yields the protein CASSQIGTGGAGTE. The full CDR3 protein is CASSQIGTGGAGTEAFF.

A few counts support this clone. The read terminates 3 residues ahead of where the CDR3 ends, so the germline J gene completes it. This rearrangement joins TRBV2 to TRBJ1-3, with 7 bases that match TRBD1. J was trimmed by 2 bases and V by 3 bases; bases with no gene match: 7. The CDR3 is 16 amino acids. CDR1 and CDR2 (germline): SNHLY, FYNNEI. The CDR3: CASSDRGQYTGNTIYF. The sequenced CDR3 bases are TGTGCCAGCAGTGATAGGGGACAGTACACTGGAAACACC.

This clone has a count of ten or more. The CDR3 extends 3 residues past the end of the read, so its final part is completed from the germline J gene. The chain employs TRBV20-1 and TRBJ2-5; TRBD1 is a possible D gene (5 bases). Trimming removed 3 bases at V and 7 bases at J, with 15 bases between. CDR3 length equals 13 residues. Germline values: CDR1 DFQATT, CDR2 SNEGSKA (reference sequence). This chain's CDR3 is CSASESSRGTQYF. Incomplete CDR3 DNA: TGCAGTGCTAGCGAGTCGTCTAGGGGGACC.

This clone was picked up many times. The read halts 3 residues ahead of the CDR3 end, with the missing end drawn from the germline J gene. The V and J genes are TRBV6-4 and TRBJ2-7; D not certain. The CDR3 length is 12 residues. The V gene lost 6 bases and the J gene lost 5 bases, with 11 bases spanning the gap. Looked up from germline, CDR1 is MRHNA and CDR2 is SNTAGT. The covered CDR3 bases are TGTGCCAGCAGGGCCCCAAAGGACGAG. Translating it yields CASRAPKDE. The CDR3, in full, reads CASRAPKDEQYF.

This clone was seen at least ten times. From the germline J gene comes the end of the CDR3, since the read stops 3 residues before it. V gene TRBV6-1 combines with J gene TRBJ1-6, with 7 bases that match TRBD1. Germline CDR1 MNHNS, CDR2 SASEGT. This CDR3 region has 19 residues. Trimming took 2 bases from V and 0 from J; bases not matched to a gene: 10. CDR3 sequence reads: CASSEPDRNLGSYNSPLHF. The covered CDR3 bases are TGTGCCAGCAGTGAACCGGACAGGAACCTTGGCTCCTATAATTCACCC.